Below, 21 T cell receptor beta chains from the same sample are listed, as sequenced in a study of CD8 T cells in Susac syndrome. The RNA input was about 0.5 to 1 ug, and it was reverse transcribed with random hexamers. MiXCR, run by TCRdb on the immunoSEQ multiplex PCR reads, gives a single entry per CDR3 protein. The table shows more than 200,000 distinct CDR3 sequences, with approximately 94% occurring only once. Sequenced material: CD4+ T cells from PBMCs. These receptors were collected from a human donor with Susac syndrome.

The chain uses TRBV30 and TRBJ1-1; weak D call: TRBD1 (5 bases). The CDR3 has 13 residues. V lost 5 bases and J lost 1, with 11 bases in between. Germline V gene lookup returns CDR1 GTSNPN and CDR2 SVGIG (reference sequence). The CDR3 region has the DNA TGTGCCTGGGCTTCGGGGCAGAACACTGAAGCTTTCTTT. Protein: CAWASGQNTEAFF.

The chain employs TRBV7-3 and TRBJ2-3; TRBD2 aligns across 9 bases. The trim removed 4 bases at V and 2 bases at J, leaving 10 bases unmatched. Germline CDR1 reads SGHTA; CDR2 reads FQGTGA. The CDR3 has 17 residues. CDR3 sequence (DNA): TGTGCCAGCAGCTCGGGCGCTAGCGGGGCTTTCACAGATACGCAGTATTTT. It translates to CASSSGASGAFTDTQYF.

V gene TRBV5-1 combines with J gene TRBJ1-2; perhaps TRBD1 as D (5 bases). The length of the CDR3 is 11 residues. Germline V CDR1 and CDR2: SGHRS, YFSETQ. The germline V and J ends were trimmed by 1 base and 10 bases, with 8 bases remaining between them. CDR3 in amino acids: CASSLRGSYTF. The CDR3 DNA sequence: TGCGCCAGCAGCTTGCGGGGGTCCTACACCTTC.

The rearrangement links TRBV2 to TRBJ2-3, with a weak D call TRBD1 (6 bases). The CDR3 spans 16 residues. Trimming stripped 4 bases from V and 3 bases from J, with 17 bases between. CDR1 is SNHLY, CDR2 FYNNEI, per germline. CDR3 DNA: TGTGCCAGCAGTGGAGGGGCAGGGGTCGGAACAGATACGCAGTATTTT. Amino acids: CASSGGAGVGTDTQYF.

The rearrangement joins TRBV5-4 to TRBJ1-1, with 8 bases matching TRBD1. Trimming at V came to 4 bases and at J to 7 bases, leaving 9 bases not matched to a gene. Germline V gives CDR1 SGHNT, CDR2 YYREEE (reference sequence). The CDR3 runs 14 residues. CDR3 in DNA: TGTGCCAGCAGCACCCGGACAGGGCGAGATGAAGCTTTCTTT. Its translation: CASSTRTGRDEAFF.

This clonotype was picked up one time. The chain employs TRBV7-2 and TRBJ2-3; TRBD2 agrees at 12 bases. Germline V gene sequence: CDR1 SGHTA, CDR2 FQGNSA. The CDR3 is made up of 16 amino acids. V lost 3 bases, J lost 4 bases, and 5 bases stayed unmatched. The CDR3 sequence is CASSFRLAGASDTQYF. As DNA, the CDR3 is TGTGCCAGCAGCTTCCGACTAGCGGGGGCCTCAGATACGCAGTATTTT.

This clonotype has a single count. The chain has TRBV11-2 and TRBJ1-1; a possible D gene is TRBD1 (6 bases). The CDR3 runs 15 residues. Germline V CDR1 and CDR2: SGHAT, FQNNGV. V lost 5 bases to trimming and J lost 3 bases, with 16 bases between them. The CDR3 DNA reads TGTGCCAGCAGCCTAAATTCGGGGGCGGACACTGAAGCTTTCTTT. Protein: CASSLNSGADTEAFF. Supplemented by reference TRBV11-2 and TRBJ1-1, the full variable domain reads EAGVAQSPRYKIIEKRQSVAFWCNPISGHATLYWYQQILGQGPKLLIQFQNNGVVDDSQLPKDRFSAERLKGVDSTLKIQPAKLEDSAVYLCASSLNSGADTEAFFGQGTRLTVV.

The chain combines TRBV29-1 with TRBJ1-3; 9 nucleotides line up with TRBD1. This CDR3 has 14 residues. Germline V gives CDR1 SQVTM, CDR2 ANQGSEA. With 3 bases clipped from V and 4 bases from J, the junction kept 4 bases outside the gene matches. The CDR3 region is CSVDWTGAGNTIYF. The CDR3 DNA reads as TGCAGCGTTGACTGGACAGGGGCGGGAAACACCATATATTTT.

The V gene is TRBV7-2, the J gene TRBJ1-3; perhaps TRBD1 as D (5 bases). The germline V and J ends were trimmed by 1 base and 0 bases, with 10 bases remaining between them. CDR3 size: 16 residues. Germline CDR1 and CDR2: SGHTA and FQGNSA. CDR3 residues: CASSLDGHRSGNTIYF. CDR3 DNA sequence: TGTGCCAGCAGCTTAGATGGACACCGCTCTGGAAACACCATATATTTT.

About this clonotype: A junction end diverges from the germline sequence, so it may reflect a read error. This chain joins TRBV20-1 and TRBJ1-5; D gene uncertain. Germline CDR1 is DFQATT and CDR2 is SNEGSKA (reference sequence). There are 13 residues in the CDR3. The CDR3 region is CSPRHISNQPQHF. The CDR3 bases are TGCAGTCCTAGACATATCAGCAATCAGCCCCAGCATTTT.

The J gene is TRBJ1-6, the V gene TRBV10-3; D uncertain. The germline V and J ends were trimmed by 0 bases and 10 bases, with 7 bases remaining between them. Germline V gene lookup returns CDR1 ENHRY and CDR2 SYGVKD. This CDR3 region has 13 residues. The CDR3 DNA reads TGTGCCATCAGTGAGTCGGCGGAATCACCCCTCCACTTT. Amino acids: CAISESAESPLHF.

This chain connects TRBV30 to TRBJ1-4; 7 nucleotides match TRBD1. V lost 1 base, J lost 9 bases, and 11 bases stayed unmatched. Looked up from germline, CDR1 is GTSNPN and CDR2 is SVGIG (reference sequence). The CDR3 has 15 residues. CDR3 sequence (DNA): TGTGCCTGGAGTGAACGGACAGGTTTTGGGAAAAAACTGTTTTTT. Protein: CAWSERTGFGKKLFF.

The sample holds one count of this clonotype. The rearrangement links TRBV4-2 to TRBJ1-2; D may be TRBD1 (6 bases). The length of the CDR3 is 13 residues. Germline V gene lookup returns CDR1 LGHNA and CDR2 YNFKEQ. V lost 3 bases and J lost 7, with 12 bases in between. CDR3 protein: CASSHPGEGGYTF. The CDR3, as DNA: TGTGCCAGCAGCCATCCAGGGGAGGGTGGCTACACCTTC.

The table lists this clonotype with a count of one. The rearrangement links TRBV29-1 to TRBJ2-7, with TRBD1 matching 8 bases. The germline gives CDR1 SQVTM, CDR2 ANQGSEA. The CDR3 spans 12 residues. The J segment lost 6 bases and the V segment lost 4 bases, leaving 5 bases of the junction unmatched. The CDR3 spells CSVAQGAGEQYF. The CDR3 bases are TGCAGCGTTGCCCAGGGGGCTGGCGAGCAGTACTTC.

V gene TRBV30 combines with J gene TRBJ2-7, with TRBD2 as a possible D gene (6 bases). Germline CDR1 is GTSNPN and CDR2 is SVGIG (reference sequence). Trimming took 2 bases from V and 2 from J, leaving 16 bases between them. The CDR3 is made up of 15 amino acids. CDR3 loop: CAWSLGGTGTYEQYF. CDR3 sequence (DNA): TGTGCCTGGAGTCTCGGAGGGACGGGGACCTACGAGCAGTACTTC.

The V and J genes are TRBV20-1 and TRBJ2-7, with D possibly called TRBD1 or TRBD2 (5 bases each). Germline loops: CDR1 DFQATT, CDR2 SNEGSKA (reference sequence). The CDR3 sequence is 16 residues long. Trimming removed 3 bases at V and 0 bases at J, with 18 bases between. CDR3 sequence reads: CSASSPGTSSSYEQYF. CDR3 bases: TGCAGTGCTAGTTCCCCCGGGACCTCGAGCTCCTACGAGCAGTACTTC.

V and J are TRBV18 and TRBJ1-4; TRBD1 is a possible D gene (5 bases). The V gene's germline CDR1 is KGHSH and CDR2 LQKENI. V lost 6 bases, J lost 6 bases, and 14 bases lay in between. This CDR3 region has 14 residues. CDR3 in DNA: TGTGCCAGCTCGCCCAGGGAGGAGGATGAAAAACTGTTTTTT. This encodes CASSPREEDEKLFF.

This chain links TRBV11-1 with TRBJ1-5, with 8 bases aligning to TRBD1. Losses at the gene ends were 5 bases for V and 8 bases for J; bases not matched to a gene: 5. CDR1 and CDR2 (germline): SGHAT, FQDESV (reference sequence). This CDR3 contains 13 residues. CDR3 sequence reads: CASSRAQGEPQHF. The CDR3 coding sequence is TGTGCCAGCAGCCGAGCACAGGGGGAGCCCCAGCATTTT.

The CDR3 protein is CASSPLSGTLRNEQYF. In DNA form, the CDR3 reads TGTGCCAGCAGCCCCCTTTCCGGGACATTAAGGAACGAGCAGTACTTC. The chain recombines TRBV14 with TRBJ2-7; possibly TRBD1 for D (6 bases). Trimming pared 4 bases from V and 5 bases from J, leaving 21 bases between. Germline V CDR1 and CDR2: SGHDN, FVKESK. The CDR3 length is 16 residues.

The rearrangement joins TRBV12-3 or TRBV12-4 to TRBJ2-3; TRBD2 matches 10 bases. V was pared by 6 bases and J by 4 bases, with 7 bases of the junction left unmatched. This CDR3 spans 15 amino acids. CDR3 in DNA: TGTGCCAGCAGCCCTAGCGGGGGCGGGGCAGATACGCAGTATTTT. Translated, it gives CASSPSGGGADTQYF.

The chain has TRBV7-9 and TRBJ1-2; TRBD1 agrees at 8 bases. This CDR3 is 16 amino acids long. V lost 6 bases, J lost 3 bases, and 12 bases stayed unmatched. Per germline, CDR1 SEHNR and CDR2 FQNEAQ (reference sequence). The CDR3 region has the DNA TGTGCCAGCAGTCCGGGACAGGCCCTCTGGGACTATGGCTACACCTTC. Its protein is CASSPGQALWDYGYTF. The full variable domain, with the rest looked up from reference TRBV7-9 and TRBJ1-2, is DTGVSQNPRHKITKRGQNVTFRCDPISEHNRLYWYRQTLGQGPEFLTYFQNEAQLEKSRLLSDRFSAERPKGSFSTLEIQRTEQGDSAMYLCASSPGQALWDYGYTFGSGTRLTVV.